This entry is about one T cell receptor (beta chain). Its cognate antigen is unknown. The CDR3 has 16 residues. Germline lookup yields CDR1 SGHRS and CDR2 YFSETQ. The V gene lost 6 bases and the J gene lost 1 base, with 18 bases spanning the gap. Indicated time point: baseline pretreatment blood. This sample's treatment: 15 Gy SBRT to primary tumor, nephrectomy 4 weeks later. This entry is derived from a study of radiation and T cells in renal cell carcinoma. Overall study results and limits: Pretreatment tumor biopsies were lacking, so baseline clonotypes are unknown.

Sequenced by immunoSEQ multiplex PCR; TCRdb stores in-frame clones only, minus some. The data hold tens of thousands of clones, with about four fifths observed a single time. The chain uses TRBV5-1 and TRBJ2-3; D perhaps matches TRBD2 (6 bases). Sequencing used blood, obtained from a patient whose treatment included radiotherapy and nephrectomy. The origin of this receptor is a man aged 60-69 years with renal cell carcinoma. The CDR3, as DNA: TGCGCCAGCATAAAAGGATGGGGGACTGGCACAGATACGCAGTATTTT. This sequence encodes CASIKGWGTGTDTQYF.